One and the same sample provided the 20 T cell receptor beta chains below, sequenced in a study of TIL therapy for anti-PD-1-resistant metastatic lung cancer. Time point meaning: pre-treatment sample, taken before nivolumab and TIL therapy. Sequencing used immunoSEQ v3. Some clones are missing from TCRdb's copy, which holds only in-frame ones; the method was immunoSEQ multiplex PCR. The profile shows about 21,000 clones, about two thirds of them singletons. The sample here was blood, taken at baseline. These receptors originate from a person between 25 and 79 years old with non-small cell lung cancer.

CDR3 loop: CASSLEGGEETQYF. CDR3 nucleotide sequence: TGTGCCAGCAGCTTGGAAGGGGGCGAAGAGACCCAGTACTTC. V is TRBV5-6 and J is TRBJ2-5; TRBD1 matches at 7 bases. V trimming: 0 bases; J trimming: 3 bases; junction bases outside the gene matches: 2. Germline values: CDR1 SGHDT, CDR2 YYEEEE. This CDR3 contains 14 residues.

The V and J genes are TRBV5-1 and TRBJ2-1, with 10 bases matching TRBD2. Trimming cost V 0 bases and J 10 bases; bases outside gene matches: 13. The CDR3 sequence is 17 residues long. Germline CDR1 and CDR2: SGHRS and YFSETQ. This CDR3 is CASSLADQAGGPGEQFF. The CDR3 nucleotides read TGCGCCAGCAGCTTGGCCGATCAAGCGGGGGGGCCAGGAGAGCAGTTCTTC.

As to this clone: Other DNA variants within this sample encode the same CDR3. V and J are TRBV2 and TRBJ2-4; 13 nucleotides line up with TRBD2. The CDR3 sequence is 16 residues long. CDR1 is SNHLY and CDR2 is FYNNEI in the germline V gene. The J segment lost 9 bases and the V segment lost 5 bases, leaving 10 bases of the junction unmatched. This CDR3 is CASSQTSGGASGIQYF. CDR3 DNA sequence: TGTGCCAGCAGTCAAACTAGCGGGGGGGCTTCAGGCATTCAGTACTTC.

V usage is TRBV19 and J usage is TRBJ2-7; D may correspond to TRBD1 or TRBD2 (5 bases each). The CDR3 loop spans 15 amino acids. Germline values: CDR1 LNHDA, CDR2 SQIVND (reference sequence). Trimming pared 5 bases from V and 0 bases from J, leaving 14 bases between. As DNA, the CDR3 is TGTGCCAGTAGTGTCGGGGCATTCCTCTCCTACGAGCAGTACGTC. Translation: CASSVGAFLSYEQYV.

The J gene is TRBJ2-7, the V gene TRBV6-2 or TRBV6-3, with TRBD1 matching 9 bases. Germline V gives CDR1 MNHEY, CDR2 SVGEGT. The CDR3 covers 12 residues. After removal of 5 bases from V and 4 bases from J, the junction contained 0 bases not matched to a gene. CDR3 bases: TGTGCCAGCAGTGACAGGGGGTACGAGCAGTACGTC. Protein: CASSDRGYEQYV.

The chain carries TRBV11-2 and TRBJ2-3; TRBD2 is a possible D gene (5 bases). The V and J ends lost 6 bases and 6 bases respectively, with 10 bases between them. Germline V gene lookup returns CDR1 SGHAT and CDR2 FQNNGV. This CDR3 region has 12 residues. This CDR3 reads CASSEIADTQYF. DNA of the CDR3: TGTGCCAGCAGTGAAATAGCGGATACGCAGTATTTT.

The chain has TRBV4-1 and TRBJ2-5; 11 nucleotides align to TRBD2. The ends lost 4 bases at V and 0 bases at J; junction bases unmatched: 4. The CDR3 is made up of 16 amino acids. Germline loops: CDR1 MGHRA, CDR2 YSYEKL. Written as DNA, the CDR3 is TGCGCCAGCAGCCTTGAGGGACTAGCGGACCAAGAGACCCAGTACTTC. Translating it yields CASSLEGLADQETQYF.

The chain combines TRBV7-9 with TRBJ2-7; 7 nucleotides match TRBD1. CDR3 length: 16 amino acids. With V trimmed by 6 bases and J by 3 bases, 14 bases remained unmatched. Looked up from germline, CDR1 is SEHNR and CDR2 is FQNEAQ (reference sequence). The CDR3 loop is CASSSETGIYRYEQYF. For the CDR3, the DNA is TGTGCCAGCAGTTCTGAGACAGGGATTTATCGCTACGAGCAGTACTTC.

This chain uses TRBV28 with TRBJ1-1, with TRBD1 identical over 8 bases. There are 16 residues in the CDR3. Germline CDR1 and CDR2: MDHEN and SYDVKM. Unmatched junction bases numbered 6, after V lost 2 bases and J lost 1 base. Written as DNA, the CDR3 is TGTGCCAGCAGTTTAAACTCCGGGACAGGGAACACTGAAGCTTTCTTT. This translates into CASSLNSGTGNTEAFF.

The table lists this clone with a count of one. The rearrangement uses TRBV7-2 and TRBJ1-2; 9 bases fit TRBD1. The V gene end was trimmed by 5 bases and the J gene end by 8 bases; junction bases not matched to a gene: 9. Germline V CDR1 and CDR2: SGHTA, FQGNSA. The CDR3 consists of 14 residues. CDR3 loop: CASSARGQGEGYTF. DNA of the CDR3: TGTGCCAGCAGCGCCCGGGGACAGGGAGAAGGCTACACCTTC.

The sample holds a few counts of this clone. This sequence joins TRBV2 and TRBJ1-6; the D gene is possibly TRBD1 (6 bases). The V gene lost 0 bases and the J gene lost 10 bases, with 13 bases spanning the gap. This CDR3 is 15 amino acids long. CDR1 and CDR2 (germline): SNHLY, FYNNEI. The CDR3 DNA reads TGTGCCAGCAGTGAAGCCTTCACAGGGCGATCACCCCTCCACTTT. Protein: CASSEAFTGRSPLHF.

The chain combines TRBV29-1 with TRBJ2-1; TRBD2 agrees at 7 bases. The CDR3 is made up of 13 amino acids. Germline V gene data show CDR1 as SQVTM and CDR2 as ANQGSEA. Trimming cost V 4 bases and J 7 bases; bases outside gene matches: 7. Written as DNA, the CDR3 is TGCAGCGTTGGGGGAGGGCTAAGGAATGAGCAGTTCTTC. Translating gives CSVGGGLRNEQFF.

The gene calls are TRBV2 and TRBJ2-5; D ambiguous. Trimming took off 6 bases at V and 6 bases at J, with 17 bases between the two ends. Germline CDR1 SNHLY, CDR2 FYNNEI. The CDR3 contains 14 residues. The CDR3 bases are TGTGCCAGCAGCCATAATGTCCAGGAAAAGACCCAGTACTTC. It specifies CASSHNVQEKTQYF.

The chain combines TRBV14 with TRBJ2-6; 8 nucleotides align to TRBD1. The CDR3 extends over 18 amino acids. The germline V gene has CDR1 SGHDN and CDR2 FVKESK. Unmatched junction bases numbered 8, after V lost 4 bases and J lost 0 bases. For the CDR3, the DNA is TGTGCCAGCAGCCGGACGACAGGGGCCCCCTCTGGGGCCAACGTCCTGACTTTC. Translated, it gives CASSRTTGAPSGANVLTF.

This clone was counted between two and nine times. This chain connects TRBV5-6 to TRBJ2-7, with TRBD2 matching 9 bases. Germline CDR1 is SGHDT and CDR2 is YYEEEE. Germline trimming cut 3 bases from V and 3 bases from J; bases unmatched to any gene: 4. CDR3 length: 14 amino acids. CDR3: CASSWGLAHYEQYF. The CDR3, as DNA: TGTGCCAGCAGCTGGGGACTAGCCCACTACGAGCAGTACTTC. Filled out from reference TRBV5-6 and TRBJ2-7, the complete variable domain reads DAGVTQSPTHLIKTRGQQVTLRCSPKSGHDTVSWYQQALGQGPQFIFQYYEEEERQRGNFPDRFSGHQFPNYSSELNVNALLLGDSALYLCASSWGLAHYEQYFGPGTRLTVT.

The chain is built from TRBV3-1 (or the pseudogene TRBV3-2) and TRBJ2-7; 7 bases are shared with TRBD2. The CDR3 sequence is 15 residues long. The junction had 6 bases not matched to a gene; V was cut back by 1 base and J by 3 bases. CDR1 and CDR2 from the germline V gene are LGHDT and YNNKEL (reference sequence). CDR3 nucleotide sequence: TGTGCCAGCAGCCAAGGGGAGGGTCCGAACTACGAGCAGTACTTC. Protein product: CASSQGEGPNYEQYF.

This clone has just a few counts. The J gene is TRBJ1-2, the V gene TRBV19; TRBD1 might be the D (5 bases). Trimming took 5 bases from V and 3 from J, leaving 7 bases between them. Per germline, CDR1 LNHDA and CDR2 SQIVND (reference sequence). The CDR3 is made up of 12 amino acids. CDR3 sequence reads: CASSPGDYGYTF. The DNA for the CDR3 is TGTGCCAGTAGTCCGGGGGACTATGGCTACACCTTC.

The chain combines TRBV18 with TRBJ2-3, with D perhaps TRBD1 (6 bases). This CDR3 is built from 15 residues. Germline V gives CDR1 KGHSH, CDR2 LQKENI. The V gene lost 3 bases and the J gene lost 4 bases, with 14 bases spanning the gap. The CDR3: CASSPLLGAADTQYF. CDR3 DNA: TGTGCCAGCTCACCCCTTTTGGGGGCAGCAGATACGCAGTATTTT.

The J gene is TRBJ1-1, the V gene TRBV14; D gene ambiguous. Germline CDR1 SGHDN, CDR2 FVKESK. The CDR3 is 14 residues long. V was shortened by 6 bases and J by 2 bases, with 13 bases between the two germline ends. The DNA for the CDR3 is TGTGCCAGCAGACGAACGGGATCTAACACTGAAGCTTTCTTT. Its translation is CASRRTGSNTEAFF.

This chain uses TRBV6-6 with TRBJ2-1; 10 positions agree with TRBD1. Germline V gene lookup returns CDR1 MNHNY and CDR2 SVGAGI (reference sequence). J gave up 6 bases and V 6 bases, and 5 bases lay outside the gene matches. The CDR3 runs 14 residues. The chain's CDR3 is CASSGRTGGNEQFF. CDR3 in DNA: TGTGCCAGCAGCGGCAGGACAGGGGGCAATGAGCAGTTCTTC.